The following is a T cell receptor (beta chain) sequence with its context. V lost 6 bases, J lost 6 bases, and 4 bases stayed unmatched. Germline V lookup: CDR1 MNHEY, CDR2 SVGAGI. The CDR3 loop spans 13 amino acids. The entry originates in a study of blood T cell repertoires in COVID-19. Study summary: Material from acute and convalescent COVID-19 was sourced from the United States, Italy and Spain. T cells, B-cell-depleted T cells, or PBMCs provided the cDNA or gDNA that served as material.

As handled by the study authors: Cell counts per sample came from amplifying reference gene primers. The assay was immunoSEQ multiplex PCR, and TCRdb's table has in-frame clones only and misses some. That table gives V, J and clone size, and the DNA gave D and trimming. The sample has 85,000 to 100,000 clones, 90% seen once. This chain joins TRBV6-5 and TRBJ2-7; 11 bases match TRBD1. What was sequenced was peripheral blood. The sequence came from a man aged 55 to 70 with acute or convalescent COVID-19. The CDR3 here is CASRSGTGGEQYF. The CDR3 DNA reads TGTGCCAGCAGATCCGGGACAGGGGGCGAGCAGTACTTC.